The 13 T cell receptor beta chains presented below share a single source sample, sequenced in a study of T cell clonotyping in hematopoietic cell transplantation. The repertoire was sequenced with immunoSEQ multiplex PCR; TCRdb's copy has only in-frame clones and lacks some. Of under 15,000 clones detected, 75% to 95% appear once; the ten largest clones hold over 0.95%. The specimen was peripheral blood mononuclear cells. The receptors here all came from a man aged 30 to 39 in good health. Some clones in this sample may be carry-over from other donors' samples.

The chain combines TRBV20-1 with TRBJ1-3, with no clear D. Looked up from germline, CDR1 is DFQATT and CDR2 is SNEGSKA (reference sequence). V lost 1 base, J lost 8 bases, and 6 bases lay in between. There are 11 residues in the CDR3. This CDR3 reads CSARAQDTIYF. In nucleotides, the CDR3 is TGCAGTGCTAGAGCACAAGACACCATATATTTT.

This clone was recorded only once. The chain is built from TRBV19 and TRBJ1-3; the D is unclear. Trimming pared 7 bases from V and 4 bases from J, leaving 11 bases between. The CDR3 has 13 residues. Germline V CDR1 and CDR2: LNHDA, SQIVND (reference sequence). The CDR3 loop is CASTVGLGNTIYF. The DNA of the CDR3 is TGTGCCAGTACCGTCGGATTGGGAAACACCATATATTTT. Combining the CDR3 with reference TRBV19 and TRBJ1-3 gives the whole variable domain DGGITQSPKYLFRKEGQNVTLSCEQNLNHDAMYWYRQDPGQGLRLIYYSQIVNDFQKGDIAEGYSVSREKKESFPLTVTSAQKNPTAFYLCASTVGLGNTIYFGEGSWLTVV.

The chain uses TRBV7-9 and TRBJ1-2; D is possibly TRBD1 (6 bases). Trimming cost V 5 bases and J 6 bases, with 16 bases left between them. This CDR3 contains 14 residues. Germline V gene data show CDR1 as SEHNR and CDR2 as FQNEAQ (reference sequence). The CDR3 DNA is TGTGCCAGCAGCGCTCAGCAGGGGAGGGATGGCTACACCTTC. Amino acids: CASSAQQGRDGYTF.

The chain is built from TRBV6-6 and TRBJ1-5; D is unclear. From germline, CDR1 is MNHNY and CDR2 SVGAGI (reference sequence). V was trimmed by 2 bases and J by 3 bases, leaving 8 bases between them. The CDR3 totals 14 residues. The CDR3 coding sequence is TGTGCCAGCAGTTACGGGCAGAACAATCAGCCCCAGCATTTT. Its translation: CASSYGQNNQPQHF.

In DNA, the CDR3 is TGTGCCAGCAGTTACTCAAACAGGGGGCGAGAGACCCAGTACTTC. Residues: CASSYSNRGRETQYF. The V call is TRBV6-5, the J call TRBJ2-5; 9 bases line up with TRBD1. The length of the CDR3 is 15 residues. V shed 0 bases, J shed 4 bases, and the junction held 3 bases outside the gene matches. The V gene's germline CDR1 is MNHEY and CDR2 SVGAGI.

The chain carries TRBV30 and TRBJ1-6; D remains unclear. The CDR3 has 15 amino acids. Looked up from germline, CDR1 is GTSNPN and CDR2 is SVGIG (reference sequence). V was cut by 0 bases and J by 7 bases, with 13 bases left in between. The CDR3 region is CAWSVGPAVNSPLHF. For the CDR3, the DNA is TGTGCCTGGAGTGTAGGGCCCGCAGTAAATTCACCCCTCCACTTT.

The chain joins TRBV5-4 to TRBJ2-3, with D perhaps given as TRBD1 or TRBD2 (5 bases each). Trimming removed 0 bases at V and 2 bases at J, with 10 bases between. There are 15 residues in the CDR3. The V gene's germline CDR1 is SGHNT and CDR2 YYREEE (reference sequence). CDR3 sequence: CASSLGDPNTDTQYF. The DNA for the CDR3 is TGTGCCAGCAGCTTGGGGGACCCTAACACAGATACGCAGTATTTT.

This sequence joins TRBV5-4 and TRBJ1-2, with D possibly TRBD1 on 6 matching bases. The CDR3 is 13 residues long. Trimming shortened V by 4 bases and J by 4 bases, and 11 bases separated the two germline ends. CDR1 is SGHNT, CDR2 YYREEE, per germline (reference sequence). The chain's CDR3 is CASSPDSFYGYTF. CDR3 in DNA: TGTGCCAGCAGCCCGGACAGCTTCTATGGCTACACCTTC.

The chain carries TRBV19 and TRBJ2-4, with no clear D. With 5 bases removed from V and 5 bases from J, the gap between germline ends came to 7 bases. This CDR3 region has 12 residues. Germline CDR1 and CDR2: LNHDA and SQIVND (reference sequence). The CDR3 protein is CASSARENIQYF. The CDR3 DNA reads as TGTGCCAGTAGTGCCAGAGAAAACATTCAGTACTTC. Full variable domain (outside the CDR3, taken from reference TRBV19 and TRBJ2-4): DGGITQSPKYLFRKEGQNVTLSCEQNLNHDAMYWYRQDPGQGLRLIYYSQIVNDFQKGDIAEGYSVSREKKESFPLTVTSAQKNPTAFYLCASSARENIQYFGAGTRLSVL.

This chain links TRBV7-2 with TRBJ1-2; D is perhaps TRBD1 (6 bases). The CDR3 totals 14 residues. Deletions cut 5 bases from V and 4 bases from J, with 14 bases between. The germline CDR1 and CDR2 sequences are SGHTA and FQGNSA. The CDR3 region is CASSQGGIGYGYTF. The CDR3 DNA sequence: TGTGCCAGCAGCCAAGGGGGAATCGGCTATGGCTACACCTTC. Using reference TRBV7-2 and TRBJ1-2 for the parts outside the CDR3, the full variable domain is GAGVSQSPSNKVTEKGKDVELRCDPISGHTALYWYRQSLGQGLEFLIYFQGNSAPDKSGLPSDRFSAERTGGSVSTLTIQRTQQEDSAVYLCASSQGGIGYGYTFGSGTRLTVV.

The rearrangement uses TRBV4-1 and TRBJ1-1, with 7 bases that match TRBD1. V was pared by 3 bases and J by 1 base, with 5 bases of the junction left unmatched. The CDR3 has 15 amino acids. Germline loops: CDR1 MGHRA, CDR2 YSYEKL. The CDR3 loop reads CASSHLTGRNTEAFF. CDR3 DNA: TGCGCCAGCAGCCATTTGACAGGGAGGAACACTGAAGCTTTCTTT.

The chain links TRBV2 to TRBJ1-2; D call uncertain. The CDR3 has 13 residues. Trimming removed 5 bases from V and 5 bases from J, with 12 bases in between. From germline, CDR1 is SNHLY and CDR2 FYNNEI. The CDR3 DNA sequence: TGTGCCAGCAGTCCGGGCCCCGATTATGGCTACACCTTC. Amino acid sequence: CASSPGPDYGYTF.

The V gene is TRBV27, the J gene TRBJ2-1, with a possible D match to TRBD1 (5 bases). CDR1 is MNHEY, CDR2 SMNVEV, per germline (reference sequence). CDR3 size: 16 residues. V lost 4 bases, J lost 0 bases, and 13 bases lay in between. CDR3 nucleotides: TGTGCCAGCAGTTCGATCCCCCAGGGCTCCTACAATGAGCAGTTCTTC. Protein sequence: CASSSIPQGSYNEQFF.